This T cell receptor beta chain was retrieved from a study of blood T cell repertoires in COVID-19. Study-wide context: Samples representing acute and convalescent COVID-19 were sourced from the United States, Italy and Spain. T cells, B-cell-depleted T cells, or PBMCs provided the cDNA or gDNA that served as material.

Trimming pared 2 bases from V and 3 bases from J, leaving 16 bases between. Germline loops: CDR1 SGHRS, CDR2 YFSETQ. The CDR3 covers 16 residues. Original processing notes: It was from reference gene primer amplification that nucleated cell counts were estimated. TCRdb keeps only in-frame clones here, not all; method: immunoSEQ multiplex PCR. The DNA gave D and trimming, while V, J and clone size come from that table. The sample lists about 300,000 clones, approximately 90% occurring once. The source material was peripheral blood. The receptor was isolated from a woman in her thirties with COVID-19, enrolled during active disease. The J gene is TRBJ2-3, the V gene TRBV5-1, with a weak D call TRBD2 (5 bases). This chain's CDR3 is CASSLSGNYDTDTQYF. In DNA, the CDR3 is TGCGCCAGCAGCTTAAGCGGCAATTACGATACAGATACGCAGTATTTT.